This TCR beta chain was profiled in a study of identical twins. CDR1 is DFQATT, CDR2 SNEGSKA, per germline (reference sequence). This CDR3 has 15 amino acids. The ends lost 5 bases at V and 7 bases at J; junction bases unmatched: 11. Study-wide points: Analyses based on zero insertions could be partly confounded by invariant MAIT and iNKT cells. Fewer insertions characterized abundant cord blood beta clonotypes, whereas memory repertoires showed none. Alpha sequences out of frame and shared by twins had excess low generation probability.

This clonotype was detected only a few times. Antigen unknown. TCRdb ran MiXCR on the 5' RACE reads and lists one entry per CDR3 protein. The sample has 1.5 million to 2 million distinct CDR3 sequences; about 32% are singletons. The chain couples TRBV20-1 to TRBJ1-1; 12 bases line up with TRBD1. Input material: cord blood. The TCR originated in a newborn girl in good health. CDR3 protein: CSALLPGQGAGEAFF. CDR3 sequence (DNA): TGCAGTGCTCTCCTTCCGGGACAGGGGGCGGGTGAAGCTTTCTTT.